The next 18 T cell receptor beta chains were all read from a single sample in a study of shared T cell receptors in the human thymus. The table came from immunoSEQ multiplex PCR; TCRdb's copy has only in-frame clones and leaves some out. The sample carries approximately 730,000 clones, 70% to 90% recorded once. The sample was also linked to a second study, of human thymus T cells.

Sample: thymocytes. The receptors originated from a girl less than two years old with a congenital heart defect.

CDR3 in amino acids: CASDGGVNSYNEQFF. The CDR3 DNA reads TGTGCCAGCGACGGGGGGGTGAACTCCTACAATGAGCAGTTCTTC. The rearrangement joins TRBV2 to TRBJ2-1, with TRBD2 matching 8 bases. The CDR3 length is 15 residues. Germline V gene sequence: CDR1 SNHLY, CDR2 FYNNEI. The trim removed 8 bases at V and 0 bases at J, leaving 6 bases unmatched.

CDR3 sequence (DNA): TGCGCCAGCAGCCAAGATCGTTTTGGGGGGAGCAATCAGCCCCAGCATTTT. This gives the protein CASSQDRFGGSNQPQHF. The chain uses TRBV4-1 and TRBJ1-5; possible D gene TRBD1, 5 bases. Trimming left V 0 bases short and J 1 base short, with 13 bases between. Germline V lookup: CDR1 MGHRA, CDR2 YSYEKL. CDR3 length: 17 amino acids.

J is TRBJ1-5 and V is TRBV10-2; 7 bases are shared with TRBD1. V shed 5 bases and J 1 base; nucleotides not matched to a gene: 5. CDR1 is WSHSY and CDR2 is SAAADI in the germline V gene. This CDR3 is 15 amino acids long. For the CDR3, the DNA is TGCGCCAGCAGTAAGGGACAGAGCAGCAATCAGCCCCAGCATTTT. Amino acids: CASSKGQSSNQPQHF.

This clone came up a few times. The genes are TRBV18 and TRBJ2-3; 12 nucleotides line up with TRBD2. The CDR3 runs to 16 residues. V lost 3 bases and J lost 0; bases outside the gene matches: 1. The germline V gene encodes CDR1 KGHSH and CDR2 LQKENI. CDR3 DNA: TGTGCCAGCTCACCTACTAGCGGGGGGAGCACAGATACGCAGTATTTT. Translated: CASSPTSGGSTDTQYF.

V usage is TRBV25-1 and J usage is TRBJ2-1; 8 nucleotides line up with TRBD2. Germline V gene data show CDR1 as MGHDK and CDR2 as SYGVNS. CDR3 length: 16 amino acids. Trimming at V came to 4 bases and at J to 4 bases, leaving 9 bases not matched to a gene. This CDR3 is CASSAGLGSLYNEQFF. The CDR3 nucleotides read TGTGCCAGCAGTGCGGGACTAGGATCCCTTTACAATGAGCAGTTCTTC.

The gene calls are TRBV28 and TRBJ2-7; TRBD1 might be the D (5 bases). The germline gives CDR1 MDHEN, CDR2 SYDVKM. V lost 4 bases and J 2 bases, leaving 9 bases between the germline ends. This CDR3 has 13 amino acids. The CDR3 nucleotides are TGTGCCAGCAGTTCGGACACCCCCTACGAGCAGTACTTC. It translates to CASSSDTPYEQYF.

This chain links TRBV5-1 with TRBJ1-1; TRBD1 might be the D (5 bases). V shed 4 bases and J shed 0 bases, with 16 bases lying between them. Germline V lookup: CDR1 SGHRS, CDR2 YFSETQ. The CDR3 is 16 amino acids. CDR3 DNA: TGCGCCAGCAGCCCCGATCGGGAGGGGATGAACACTGAAGCTTTCTTT. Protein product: CASSPDREGMNTEAFF. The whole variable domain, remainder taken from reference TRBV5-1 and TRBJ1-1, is KAGVTQTPRYLIKTRGQQVTLSCSPISGHRSVSWYQQTPGQGLQFLFEYFSETQRNKGNFPGRFSGRQFSNSRSEMNVSTLELGDSALYLCASSPDREGMNTEAFFGQGTRLTVV.

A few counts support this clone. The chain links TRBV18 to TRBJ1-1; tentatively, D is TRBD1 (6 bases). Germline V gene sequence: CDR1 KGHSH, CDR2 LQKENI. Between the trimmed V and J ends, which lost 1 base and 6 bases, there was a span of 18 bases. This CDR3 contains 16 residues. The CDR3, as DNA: TGTGCCAGCTCACCACATAAACAGGGATCTAACGCTGAAGCTTTCTTT. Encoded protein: CASSPHKQGSNAEAFF.

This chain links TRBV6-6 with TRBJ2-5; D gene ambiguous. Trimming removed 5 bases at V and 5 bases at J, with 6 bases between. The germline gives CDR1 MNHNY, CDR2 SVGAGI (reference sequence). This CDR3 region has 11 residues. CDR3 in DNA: TGTGCCAGCAGTCCGAGGGAGACCCAGTACTTC. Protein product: CASSPRETQYF.

The CDR3 protein is CASSRAALDIQYF. CDR3 nucleotides: TGTGCCAGCTCGCGGGCCGCACTAGACATTCAGTACTTC. This chain uses TRBV11-2 with TRBJ2-4, with D perhaps matching TRBD2 (5 bases). The CDR3 consists of 13 residues. The V and J ends lost 8 bases and 8 bases respectively, with 16 bases between them. The germline CDR1 and CDR2 sequences are SGHAT and FQNNGV.

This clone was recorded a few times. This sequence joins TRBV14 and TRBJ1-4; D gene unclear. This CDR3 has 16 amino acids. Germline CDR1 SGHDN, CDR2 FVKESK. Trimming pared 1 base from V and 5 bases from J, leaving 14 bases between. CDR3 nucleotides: TGTGCCAGCAGCCAAGTGAGGGTCAGCCGAAATGAAAAACTGTTTTTT. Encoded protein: CASSQVRVSRNEKLFF.

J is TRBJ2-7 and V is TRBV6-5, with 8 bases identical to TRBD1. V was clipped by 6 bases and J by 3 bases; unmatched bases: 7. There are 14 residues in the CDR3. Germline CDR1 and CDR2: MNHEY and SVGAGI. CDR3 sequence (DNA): TGTGCCAGCAGACGACAGGGGACTTACTACGAGCAGTACTTC. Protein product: CASRRQGTYYEQYF.

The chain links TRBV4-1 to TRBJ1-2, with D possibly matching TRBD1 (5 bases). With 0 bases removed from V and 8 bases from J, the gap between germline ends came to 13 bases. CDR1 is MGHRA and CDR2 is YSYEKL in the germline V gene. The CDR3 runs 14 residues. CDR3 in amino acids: CASSQDPSGLGYTF. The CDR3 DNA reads TGCGCCAGCAGCCAAGACCCGTCAGGGCTGGGCTACACCTTC.

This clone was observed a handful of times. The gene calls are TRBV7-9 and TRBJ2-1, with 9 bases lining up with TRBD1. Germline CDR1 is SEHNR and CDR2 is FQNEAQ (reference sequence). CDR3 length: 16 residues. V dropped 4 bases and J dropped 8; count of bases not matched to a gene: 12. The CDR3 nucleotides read TGTGCCAGCAGCTCCCTGGCGGGACAGGGAGGGGATGAGCAGTTCTTC. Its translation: CASSSLAGQGGDEQFF.

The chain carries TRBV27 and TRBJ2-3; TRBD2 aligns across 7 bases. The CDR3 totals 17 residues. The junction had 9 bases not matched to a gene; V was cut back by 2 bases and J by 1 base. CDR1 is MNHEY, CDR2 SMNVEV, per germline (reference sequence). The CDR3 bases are TGTGCCAGCAGTTTAAGGGGTTTTGGACTAGGCACAGATACGCAGTATTTT. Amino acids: CASSLRGFGLGTDTQYF.

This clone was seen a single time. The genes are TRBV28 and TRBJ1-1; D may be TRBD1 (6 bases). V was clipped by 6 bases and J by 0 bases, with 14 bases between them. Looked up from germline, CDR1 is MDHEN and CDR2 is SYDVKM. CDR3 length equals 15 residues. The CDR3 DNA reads TGTGCCAGCAGCAAACGACAGGTCATGAACACTGAAGCTTTCTTT. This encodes CASSKRQVMNTEAFF. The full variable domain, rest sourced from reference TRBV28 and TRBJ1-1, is DVKVTQSSRYLVKRTGEKVFLECVQDMDHENMFWYRQDPGLGLRLIYFSYDVKMKEKGDIPEGYSVSREKKERFSLILESASTNQTSMYLCASSKRQVMNTEAFFGQGTRLTVV.

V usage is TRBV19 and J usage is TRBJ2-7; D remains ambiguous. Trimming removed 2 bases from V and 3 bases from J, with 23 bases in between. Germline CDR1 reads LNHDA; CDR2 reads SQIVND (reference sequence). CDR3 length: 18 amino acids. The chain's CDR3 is CASSIILVAKKARYEQYF. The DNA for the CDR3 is TGTGCCAGTAGTATAATACTGGTAGCTAAAAAGGCACGCTACGAGCAGTACTTC.

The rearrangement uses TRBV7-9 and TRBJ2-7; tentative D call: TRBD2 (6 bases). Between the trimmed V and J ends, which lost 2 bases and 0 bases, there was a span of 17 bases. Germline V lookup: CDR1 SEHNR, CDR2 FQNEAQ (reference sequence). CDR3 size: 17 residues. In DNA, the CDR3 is TGTGCCAGCAGCTTAATCGCGGGACCCTCTAACTCCTACGAGCAGTACTTC. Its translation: CASSLIAGPSNSYEQYF.